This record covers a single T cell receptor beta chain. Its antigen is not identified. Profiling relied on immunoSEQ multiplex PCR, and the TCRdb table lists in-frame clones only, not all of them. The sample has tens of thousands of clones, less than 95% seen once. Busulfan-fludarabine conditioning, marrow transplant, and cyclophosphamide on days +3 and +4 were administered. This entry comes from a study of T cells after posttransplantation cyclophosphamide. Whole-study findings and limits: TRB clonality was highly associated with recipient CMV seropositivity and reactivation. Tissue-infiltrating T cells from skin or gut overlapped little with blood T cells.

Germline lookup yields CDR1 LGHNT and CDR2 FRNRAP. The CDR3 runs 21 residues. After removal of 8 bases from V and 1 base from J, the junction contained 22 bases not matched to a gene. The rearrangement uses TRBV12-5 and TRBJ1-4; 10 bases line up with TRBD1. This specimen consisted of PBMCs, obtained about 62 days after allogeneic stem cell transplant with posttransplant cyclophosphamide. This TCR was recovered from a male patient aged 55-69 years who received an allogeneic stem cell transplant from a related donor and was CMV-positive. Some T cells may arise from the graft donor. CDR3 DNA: TGTGCTAGTAACCCCTTTGTCCGGGACAGGGGACCAATGGGAACTAATGAAAAACTGTTTTTT. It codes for CASNPFVRDRGPMGTNEKLFF. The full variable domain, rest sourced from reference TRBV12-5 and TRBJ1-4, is DARVTQTPRHKVTEMGQEVTMRCQPILGHNTVFWYRQTMMQGLELLAYFRNRAPLDDSGMPKDRFSAEMPDATLATLKIQPSEPRDSAVYFCASNPFVRDRGPMGTNEKLFFGSGTQLSVL.